The clone carrying this T cell receptor beta chain was detected only a few times. Its antigen is not identified. There are 15 residues in the CDR3. Between the trimmed V and J ends, which lost 0 bases and 1 base, there was a span of 8 bases. Germline V lookup: CDR1 MRHNA, CDR2 SNTAGT. All the patients suffered relapse after autologous stem cell transplantation, and brentuximab vedotin exposure differed. The data stem from a study of PD-1 blockade in classical Hodgkin lymphoma. The method was immunoSEQ multiplex PCR; TCRdb's version includes in-frame clones alone and lacks a portion of them. The sample has roughly 140,000 clones, just under 80% seen once; the top ten hold over 7.5%. Findings and limits, study-wide: A significant rise in TCR diversity was seen by C4D1 for CD4+ cells but not for CD8+ cells.

The sequence was collected from a human donor with classical Hodgkin lymphoma. The chain employs TRBV6-4 and TRBJ2-3; D might be TRBD2 (5 bases). Source: peripheral blood mononuclear cells (PBMCs), taken before the second cycle of nivolumab. CDR3 protein: CASSDSDSGTDTQYF. CDR3 in DNA: TGTGCCAGCAGTGACTCGGATAGCGGCACAGATACGCAGTATTTT.